A selection of T cell receptor beta chains follows, all from one sample in a study of T cell responses to AZD1222 COVID-19 vaccine. The assay was immunoSEQ multiplex PCR, and TCRdb's table has in-frame clones only and misses some. The sample shows some 150,000 clones, 93% of them seen only once. The sequencing used peripheral blood, collected on day 0 of AZD1222 vaccination. The receptors originated from an adult in good health. The CDR3 runs from the conserved cysteine through the conserved F or W. The order of the fields is J gene, D gene, V gene, CDR3 protein. D genes are given only for firm matches.

J gene: TRBJ1-1
D gene: .
V gene: TRBV6-1
CDR3 protein: CASSEARGGAEAFF

J gene: TRBJ1-4
D gene: TRBD1
V gene: TRBV7-9
CDR3 protein: CASSGDREGGNEKLFF

J gene: TRBJ2-5
D gene: TRBD2
V gene: TRBV20-1
CDR3 protein: CSASTSGSETQYF

J gene: TRBJ2-2
D gene: .
V gene: TRBV3-1/TRBV3-2
CDR3 protein: CASSLRVGELFF

J gene: TRBJ2-5
D gene: .
V gene: TRBV7-2
CDR3 protein: CASSFGMETQYF

J gene: TRBJ1-5
D gene: .
V gene: TRBV12-3/TRBV12-4
CDR3 protein: CASSLVLNQPQHF

J gene: TRBJ2-6
D gene: .
V gene: TRBV30
CDR3 protein: CAWGGANVLTF

J gene: TRBJ2-3
D gene: TRBD1
V gene: TRBV28
CDR3 protein: CASSPPGQGTDTQYF

J gene: TRBJ2-7
D gene: TRBD2
V gene: TRBV4-2
CDR3 protein: CASSPGTSGYEQYF

J gene: TRBJ2-7
D gene: TRBD2
V gene: TRBV9
CDR3 protein: CASSVNWLAGAYEQYF

J gene: TRBJ1-1
D gene: .
V gene: TRBV10-2
CDR3 protein: CASSSIGGTEAFF

J gene: TRBJ1-1
D gene: .
V gene: TRBV15
CDR3 protein: CATSRDRTGTEAFF

J gene: TRBJ2-7
D gene: TRBD2
V gene: TRBV18
CDR3 protein: CASSRTRIHEQYF

J gene: TRBJ1-4
D gene: .
V gene: TRBV5-1
CDR3 protein: CASSLRPATNEKLFF

J gene: TRBJ1-2
D gene: .
V gene: TRBV2
CDR3 protein: CASSRGPSQGYTF

J gene: TRBJ1-2
D gene: .
V gene: TRBV12-3/TRBV12-4
CDR3 protein: CASSPPGTLGYTF

J gene: TRBJ1-4
D gene: .
V gene: TRBV5-1
CDR3 protein: CASSSDGSNEKLFF

J gene: TRBJ1-1
D gene: .
V gene: TRBV2
CDR3 protein: CASSEQVVTEAFF

J gene: TRBJ1-4
D gene: TRBD1
V gene: TRBV28
CDR3 protein: CASSFPTGGGEKLFF

J gene: TRBJ1-2
D gene: .
V gene: TRBV12-3/TRBV12-4
CDR3 protein: CASSSTGYGYTF

J gene: TRBJ1-1
D gene: .
V gene: TRBV5-1
CDR3 protein: CASRPGPGENTEAFF

J gene: TRBJ1-2
D gene: .
V gene: TRBV2
CDR3 protein: CASSGRNYGYTF

J gene: TRBJ2-2
D gene: TRBD2
V gene: TRBV19
CDR3 protein: CASSARLAGAGELFF

J gene: TRBJ1-3
D gene: .
V gene: TRBV9
CDR3 protein: CASSLSGSFAGNTIYF

J gene: TRBJ1-2
D gene: .
V gene: TRBV19
CDR3 protein: CASSIRTVTGGYTF

J gene: TRBJ2-5
D gene: TRBD1
V gene: TRBV5-4
CDR3 protein: CASSFPGQQETQYF

J gene: TRBJ1-3
D gene: .
V gene: TRBV5-1
CDR3 protein: CASSLAPRDISGNTIYF

J gene: TRBJ2-2
D gene: .
V gene: TRBV5-1
CDR3 protein: CASSLRGFTGELFF

J gene: TRBJ2-1
D gene: TRBD2
V gene: TRBV11-3
CDR3 protein: CASSLASGSYNEQFF

J gene: TRBJ2-2
D gene: .
V gene: TRBV7-2
CDR3 protein: CASSLEGNTGELFF

J gene: TRBJ1-1
D gene: .
V gene: TRBV19
CDR3 protein: CASSHLDSSMNTEAFF

J gene: TRBJ2-7
D gene: TRBD1
V gene: TRBV2
CDR3 protein: CASSTGTGVYEQYF

J gene: TRBJ1-5
D gene: TRBD1
V gene: TRBV5-1
CDR3 protein: CASSLQGARHQPQHF

J gene: TRBJ1-5
D gene: .
V gene: TRBV4-1
CDR3 protein: CASSQVGKDQPQHF

J gene: TRBJ2-4
D gene: TRBD1
V gene: TRBV27
CDR3 protein: CASSPSDGDKGAIQYF

J gene: TRBJ1-2
D gene: .
V gene: TRBV7-2
CDR3 protein: CASSLTRQNYGYTF

J gene: TRBJ1-5
D gene: .
V gene: TRBV19
CDR3 protein: CASSIPRRESNQPQHF

J gene: TRBJ1-1
D gene: TRBD1
V gene: TRBV5-1
CDR3 protein: CASSRGQGNTEAFF

J gene: TRBJ1-3
D gene: .
V gene: TRBV30
CDR3 protein: CAWSVPQGFGNTIYF

J gene: TRBJ2-7
D gene: .
V gene: TRBV5-6
CDR3 protein: CASSFSAYGGEQYF

J gene: TRBJ2-2
D gene: TRBD1
V gene: TRBV9
CDR3 protein: CASSTRTGLNTGELFF

J gene: TRBJ2-1
D gene: TRBD2
V gene: TRBV18
CDR3 protein: CASSMTSGYNEQFF

J gene: TRBJ1-2
D gene: TRBD1
V gene: TRBV5-1
CDR3 protein: CASSNPRGQGLNYGYTF

J gene: TRBJ1-4
D gene: .
V gene: TRBV18
CDR3 protein: CASTPDQLNEKLFF

J gene: TRBJ2-1
D gene: TRBD2
V gene: TRBV7-8
CDR3 protein: CASSLAYELAGVTPYNEQFF

J gene: TRBJ2-2
D gene: .
V gene: TRBV3-1/TRBV3-2
CDR3 protein: CASTQGFNTGELFF

J gene: TRBJ1-2
D gene: TRBD1
V gene: TRBV3-1/TRBV3-2
CDR3 protein: CASSLGQGNYGYTF

J gene: TRBJ2-1
D gene: .
V gene: TRBV6-5
CDR3 protein: CASSNGDQYNEQFF

J gene: TRBJ1-1
D gene: TRBD1
V gene: TRBV27
CDR3 protein: CASRFRDRDTEAFF

J gene: TRBJ2-5
D gene: .
V gene: TRBV6-6
CDR3 protein: CASTQAGMETQYF

J gene: TRBJ2-3
D gene: .
V gene: TRBV5-4
CDR3 protein: CASSLGGGTDTQYF

J gene: TRBJ1-1
D gene: .
V gene: TRBV6-5
CDR3 protein: CASVEGYDTEAFF

J gene: TRBJ2-1
D gene: TRBD2
V gene: TRBV7-3
CDR3 protein: CASSSRTSGSVNEQFF

J gene: TRBJ1-2
D gene: .
V gene: TRBV29-1
CDR3 protein: CSVDAGGDYGYTF

J gene: TRBJ2-2
D gene: .
V gene: TRBV11-3
CDR3 protein: CASSFSENTGELFF

J gene: TRBJ1-6
D gene: .
V gene: TRBV6-5
CDR3 protein: CASSLLLGAGVPLHF

J gene: TRBJ2-1
D gene: .
V gene: TRBV5-1
CDR3 protein: CASSWTPSSYNEQFF

J gene: TRBJ2-2
D gene: .
V gene: TRBV7-8
CDR3 protein: CASSLGRADTGELFF